This entry concerns a single T cell receptor beta chain. This CDR3 has 13 amino acids. Unmatched junction bases numbered 8, after V lost 3 bases and J lost 10 bases. The germline V gene encodes CDR1 SGHAT and CDR2 FQNNGV. This sample is drawn from a study of T cell responses to AZD1222 COVID-19 vaccine. Turning to the study itself: Recipients boosted at about 4 weeks or about 12 weeks are pooled.

Clones were read by immunoSEQ multiplex PCR, and TCRdb kept only the in-frame ones, dropping some. The sample includes roughly 100,000 clones, 82% of them seen just once. The clonotype originates from an adult in good health. The source was peripheral blood, collected on day 0 of AZD1222 vaccination. This chain connects TRBV11-2 to TRBJ1-1, with 7 bases aligning to TRBD1. The CDR3 bases are TGTGCCAGCAGCTTTGTGACAGGGAAGGGAGCTTTCTTT. Protein product: CASSFVTGKGAFF.